Below are 17 T cell receptor beta chains sequenced from a single sample in a study of T cells expressing NK-cell markers. TCRdb reworked the 5' RACE reads into one entry per CDR3 protein, no DNA. The specimen's table records over 150,000 distinct CDR3 sequences. Sequenced material: blood T cells: a sorted CD56 or NKG2C T cell subset, CD4+ or CD8+ T cells, or bulk PBMC T cells (not recorded which). The receptors shown here come from a man aged 18-70 years in good health.

CDR3 in amino acids: CASSVSNYEQYF. The chain couples TRBV28 to TRBJ2-7. The CDR3 covers 12 residues. Germline V gene sequence: CDR1 MDHEN, CDR2 SYDVKM.

The rearrangement uses TRBV21-1 and TRBJ2-5. TRBV21-1 is a known pseudogene. The CDR3 has 11 amino acids. The CDR3 sequence is CASSGHGTQYF.

The V and J genes are TRBV11-2 and TRBJ1-5. The length of the CDR3 is 15 residues. The germline CDR1 and CDR2 sequences are SGHAT and FQNNGV. CDR3 residues: CASSLDMSLNQPQHF.

The chain carries TRBV28 and TRBJ1-5. The CDR3 runs 13 residues. Germline V CDR1 and CDR2: MDHEN, SYDVKM. The CDR3 region is CASSRYSNQPQHF.

The chain links TRBV6-1 to TRBJ2-5; TCRdb indicates TRBD2, and absent DNA this call remains unverified. This CDR3 region has 13 residues. The germline gives CDR1 MNHNS, CDR2 SASEGT. The CDR3 sequence: CASWSGTQETQYF.

The chain uses TRBV5-6 and TRBJ2-3; with no DNA, the TCRdb D assignment of TRBD1 cannot be verified. The length of the CDR3 is 15 residues. The germline V gene encodes CDR1 SGHDT and CDR2 YYEEEE. CDR3 amino acids: CASSLWGQGTDTQYF.

The chain combines TRBV15 with TRBJ1-2; TCRdb designates TRBD1, a call that cannot be tested without DNA. There are 16 residues in the CDR3. The germline gives CDR1 LNHNV, CDR2 YYDKDF (reference sequence). This CDR3 is CATSRDMGQANYGYTF.

The chain joins TRBV3-1 to TRBJ1-6. The CDR3 sequence is 15 residues long. The germline V gene has CDR1 LGHDT and CDR2 YNNKEL (reference sequence). This chain's CDR3 is CASSQVSKYNSPLHF.

The CDR3 reads CASSLQGASLSYEQYF. The chain links TRBV13 to TRBJ2-7; the TRBD1 assignment by TCRdb is unverifiable without DNA. CDR1 is PRHDT and CDR2 is FYEKMQ in the germline V gene (reference sequence). The CDR3 length is 16 residues.

This chain uses TRBV5-4 with TRBJ2-2; TCRdb returns TRBD1, unconfirmable since there is no DNA. Germline lookup yields CDR1 SGHNT and CDR2 YYREEE (reference sequence). The CDR3 runs 13 residues. The CDR3 sequence is CATGQGVTGELFF.

The CDR3 here is CATSRERTGRVEAFF. This chain links TRBV15 with TRBJ1-1; TCRdb outputs TRBD1, but without DNA this stays unchecked. The CDR3 is 15 amino acids. Germline CDR1 and CDR2: LNHNV and YYDKDF (reference sequence).

The rearrangement uses TRBV11-1 and TRBJ1-1. CDR1 is SGHAT, CDR2 FQDESV, per germline (reference sequence). The CDR3 totals 13 residues. CDR3 in amino acids: CASSWGWGTEAFF.

The chain has TRBV18 and TRBJ2-1; the TRBD1 assignment by TCRdb is unverifiable without DNA. The CDR3 sequence is 16 residues long. CDR1 is KGHSH, CDR2 LQKENI, per germline. The CDR3: CASSPPTGGGYNEQFF.

The chain couples TRBV7-8 to TRBJ1-1; TCRdb lists TRBD1, though no DNA is available to test this call. CDR3 size: 15 residues. Germline V gene data show CDR1 as SGHVS and CDR2 as FQNEAQ. CDR3 amino acids: CASNPQGTENTEAFF.

The chain combines TRBV2 with TRBJ2-3; TCRdb names TRBD2, which stays unverified in the absence of DNA. The length of the CDR3 is 14 residues. CDR1 and CDR2 from the germline V gene are SNHLY and FYNNEI. CDR3 residues: CASSDSGDSGTQYF.

This sequence joins TRBV13 and TRBJ1-2; TCRdb returns TRBD1, unconfirmable since there is no DNA. The CDR3 runs 15 residues. Germline loops: CDR1 PRHDT, CDR2 FYEKMQ (reference sequence). CDR3 residues: CASSLTGEPNYGYTF.

The chain employs TRBV29-1 and TRBJ1-4; TCRdb picks TRBD1, but there is no DNA to check that call. The germline V gene encodes CDR1 SQVTM and CDR2 ANQGSEA. The CDR3 extends over 14 amino acids. The chain's CDR3 is CSVSMTGIDEKLFF.